These T cell receptor beta chains were read from a single sample in a study of T cells in pancreatic ductal adenocarcinoma. Produced via immunoSEQ multiplex PCR; TCRdb's table is partial and in-frame only. The sample includes about 31,000 clones, 85% to 95% of them seen just once. The sequenced material came from PBMCs. Every receptor here comes from a human donor with pancreatic ductal adenocarcinoma. The CDR3 runs from the conserved cysteine through the conserved F or W. Each record gives: clone size, D gene, J gene, V gene, CDR3 DNA, CDR3 protein. A D gene is named only where the DNA matches it firmly. Expanded clones get a size class; other rows say once, few or many, or leave the size out.

- | - | TRBJ1-5 | TRBV27 | TGTGCCAGCAGTTTAGGAGGGGGGAATCAGCCCCAGCATTTT | CASSLGGGNQPQHF
once | TRBD1 | TRBJ1-1 | TRBV9 | TGTGCCAGCAGCGTAGTGAAGGGGGACGCAGGGGGCCCCGAAGCTTTCTTT | CASSVVKGDAGGPEAFF
- | TRBD2 | TRBJ2-7 | TRBV19 | TGTGCCAGTAGGCGGGAGTGGCTTGGATCCTACGAGCAGTACTTC | CASRREWLGSYEQYF
- | TRBD1 | TRBJ2-7 | TRBV5-1 | TGCGCCAGCACCCGGGACAGCTCAACCTACGAGCAGTACTTC | CASTRDSSTYEQYF
once | - | TRBJ1-3 | TRBV14 | TGTGCCAGCAGCCAAGTACCCGGAAACACCATATATTTT | CASSQVPGNTIYF
- | TRBD2 | TRBJ2-3 | TRBV5-1 | TGCGCCAGCAGCCCGGGACTAGCGGGAGGCGCATTGGGCACAGATACGCAGTATTTT | CASSPGLAGGALGTDTQYF
once | - | TRBJ2-7 | TRBV5-1 | TGCGCCAGCAGCCCTCCCTCCTACGAGCAGTACTTC | CASSPPSYEQYF
- | - | TRBJ2-3 | TRBV4-1 | TGCGCCAGCAGCCAATTACTCGCAGATACGCAGTATTTT | CASSQLLADTQYF
- | - | TRBJ1-2 | TRBV7-9 | TGTGCCAGCAGCTTAGTGGACACCCAAGCTAACTATGGCTACACCTTC | CASSLVDTQANYGYTF
once | - | TRBJ2-1 | TRBV6-6 | TGTGCCAGCAGCCCGGGGGCGGGTACCTCCTACAATGAGCAGTTCTTC | CASSPGAGTSYNEQFF
once | - | TRBJ2-3 | TRBV5-6 | TGTGCCAGCAGCTTGGGCATGAGCCGCACAGATACGCAGTATTTT | CASSLGMSRTDTQYF
- | - | TRBJ2-7 | TRBV5-6 | TGTGCCAGCATAGGGGGGGGCCTGGGCGAGCAGTACTTC | CASIGGGLGEQYF
- | - | TRBJ2-7 | TRBV5-6 | TGTGCCAGCAGCCAAAGAATCGCTTGGGAGCAGTACTTC | CASSQRIAWEQYF
- | TRBD1 | TRBJ1-5 | TRBV6-6 | TGTGCCAGCAGTTGGGACAGGGGATTTAGCAATCAGCCCCAGCATTTT | CASSWDRGFSNQPQHF
- | - | TRBJ2-1 | TRBV7-9 | TGTGCCAGTAAGGGGGAACGATACAATGAGCAGTTCTTC | CASKGERYNEQFF
- | - | TRBJ2-1 | TRBV7-9 | TGTGCCAGCAGCCTGAGCATCTTAAACAATGAGCAGTTCTTC | CASSLSILNNEQFF
- | - | TRBJ2-2 | TRBV27 | TGTGCCAGCAGTTTACGGCGGGCCGGGGAGCTGTTTTTT | CASSLRRAGELFF
- | - | TRBJ1-4 | TRBV25-1 | TGTGCCAGCAGTGTCTCCGGGACCAATGAAAAACTGTTTTTT | CASSVSGTNEKLFF
- | - | TRBJ2-5 | TRBV19 | TGTGCCAGTAGTATAGGCGCGGGGCGGGAGACCCAGTACTTC | CASSIGAGRETQYF
- | TRBD2 | TRBJ2-1 | TRBV5-1 | TGCGCCAGCAGCCCCTGGACTATTGTTAGCGGGAGGGCCTCGGTCAATGAGCAGTTCTTC | CASSPWTIVSGRASVNEQFF
- | TRBD2 | TRBJ2-7 | TRBV11-1 | TGTGCCAGCAGCTTCCAAACTAGCGGGGCCAGCCACGAGCAGTACTTC | CASSFQTSGASHEQYF
- | - | TRBJ2-2 | TRBV19 | TGTGCCACGCTCCGGGGGGCATCGAACACCGGGGAGCTGTTTTTT | CATLRGASNTGELFF
- | TRBD2 | TRBJ2-1 | TRBV7-9 | TGTGCCAGCAGCTTACGAGCGGGACCTACACGCTACAATGAGCAGTTCTTC | CASSLRAGPTRYNEQFF
- | - | TRBJ2-5 | TRBV25-1 | TGTGCCAGCAGTGGCGGAGGCGGTGCGACCCAGTACTTC | CASSGGGGATQYF
few | TRBD1 | TRBJ1-2 | TRBV5-1 | TGCGCCAGCAGCCTATCCGGGACAGAGGGCTACACCTTC | CASSLSGTEGYTF
- | - | TRBJ2-7 | TRBV14 | TGTGCCAGCAGCCCGGGCCACGAGCAGTACTTC | CASSPGHEQYF
- | - | TRBJ2-6 | TRBV18 | TGTGCCAGCTCACGACAGCACTCTGGGGCCAACGTCCTGACTTTC | CASSRQHSGANVLTF
- | - | TRBJ1-1 | TRBV13 | TGTGCCAGCCGCCGGTTTTTTAGGGGGAACACTGAAGCTTTCTTT | CASRRFFRGNTEAFF
- | TRBD1 | TRBJ1-1 | TRBV18 | TGTGCCAGCTCACCAGGGGACAGGGCTGGCGTCTCGGCTTTCTTT | CASSPGDRAGVSAFF
- | TRBD1 | TRBJ2-7 | TRBV6-5 | TGTGCCAGCAGTTACTTGGGGACAGGGGTTAACGAGCAGTACTTC | CASSYLGTGVNEQYF
- | - | TRBJ2-7 | TRBV10-3 | TGTGCCATCAGTCAAGGGGATTCCTACGAGCAGTACTTC | CAISQGDSYEQYF
- | - | TRBJ2-5 | TRBV7-6 | TGTGCCAGCAGCAGAGATCGACAGCGCCAAGAGACCCAGTACTTC | CASSRDRQRQETQYF
- | - | TRBJ1-1 | TRBV25-1 | TGTGCCAGCACCTATGGGGGAGGCACGGCAGCTTTCTTT | CASTYGGGTAAFF
- | - | TRBJ1-3 | TRBV9 | TGTGCCAGCAGCGGACCGATTAAGGACATCTCTGGAAACACCATATATTTT | CASSGPIKDISGNTIYF
once | - | TRBJ1-1 | TRBV5-1 | TGCGCCAGCAGCTTTATTGAGAACACTGAAGCTTTCTTT | CASSFIENTEAFF
once | TRBD1 | TRBJ2-5 | TRBV19 | TGTGCCAGTAGTATGACAGGGAGCTTTGGTCAGACCCAGTACTTC | CASSMTGSFGQTQYF
- | TRBD1 | TRBJ2-2 | TRBV2 | TGTGCCAGCAGTGGACAGGGGGCGAAGAACACCGGGGAGCTGTTTTTT | CASSGQGAKNTGELFF
- | TRBD2 | TRBJ2-3 | TRBV7-9 | TGTGCCAGCAGCTCCCCCAAGTGGCGGGAGGACACAGATACGCAGTATTTT | CASSSPKWREDTDTQYF
- | - | TRBJ2-7 | TRBV4-1 | TGCGCCAGCAGCCAAGATACGTCGGGCCTGGTCAGCGAGCAGTACTTC | CASSQDTSGLVSEQYF
- | TRBD1 | TRBJ1-1 | TRBV18 | TGTGCCAGCTCGCAAGGCACGGACAGGGGGCACACTGAAGCTTTCTTT | CASSQGTDRGHTEAFF
- | - | TRBJ1-1 | TRBV6-5 | TGTGCCAGCTCAAAATGGGGGGGGAACACTGAAGCTTTCTTT | CASSKWGGNTEAFF
- | - | TRBJ2-1 | TRBV9 | TGTGCCAGCAGCAATCCGGGAAGCTACAATGAGCAGTTCTTC | CASSNPGSYNEQFF
- | TRBD1 | TRBJ1-1 | TRBV7-6 | TGTGCCAGCAGCCGAAACAGGGGTGGAAACACTGAAGCTTTCTTT | CASSRNRGGNTEAFF
once | - | TRBJ2-7 | TRBV7-8 | TGTGCCAGCAGCTTAAAAAGGACACGCTCCTACGAGCAGTACTTC | CASSLKRTRSYEQYF
- | TRBD2 | TRBJ2-5 | TRBV7-7 | TGTGCTAGCAGCCGTGGACTAGTTCAGATAGAGACCCAGTACTTC | CASSRGLVQIETQYF
- | - | TRBJ2-7 | TRBV2 | TGTGCCAGCGAACTACACTACGAGCAGTACTTC | CASELHYEQYF
once | - | TRBJ1-1 | TRBV9 | TGTGCCAGCAGCGCAGGGGTCGGGGACACTGAAGCTTTCTTT | CASSAGVGDTEAFF
- | - | TRBJ1-5 | TRBV30 | TGTGCCTGGAGTTCGGGATCTAGCAATCAGCCCCAGCATTTT | CAWSSGSSNQPQHF
- | - | TRBJ1-3 | TRBV27 | TGTGCCAGCAGTCAATCTCGCAGCTCTGGAAACACCATATATTTT | CASSQSRSSGNTIYF
- | - | TRBJ2-5 | TRBV11-2 | TGTGCCAGCAGCTTAGATTTTCTCGTAACCCAGTACTTC | CASSLDFLVTQYF
few | TRBD1 | TRBJ2-1 | TRBV7-3 | TGTGCCAGCAGCTTAGTAGGGACAGAGGAGCAGTTCTTC | CASSLVGTEEQFF
- | - | TRBJ1-2 | TRBV9 | TGTGCCAGCAGCGTAGGAGGAGATGCCGTCTGGGGCTACACCTTC | CASSVGGDAVWGYTF
- | TRBD1 | TRBJ1-5 | TRBV30 | TGTGCCTGGGGGCGACAGGGGAATCAGCCCCAGCATTTT | CAWGRQGNQPQHF
few | - | TRBJ2-1 | TRBV29-1 | TGCAGCGTTGAAAACATGGCCCCAAGCTCCTACAATGAGCAGTTCTTC | CSVENMAPSSYNEQFF
- | - | TRBJ2-3 | TRBV29-1 | TGCAGCGTTGATATGCTAGCCACAGATACGCAGTATTTT | CSVDMLATDTQYF